What follows are 9 T cell receptor beta chains derived from one specimen sequenced in a study of cytomegalovirus exposure and HLA in healthy donors. The primer mix had 60 Vbeta and 13 Jbeta primers. Method: immunoSEQ multiplex PCR; TCRdb's copy keeps in-frame clones and lacks some. The sample contains about 200,000 clones, approximately 80% of which appear only once. Material: PBMCs. The receptors come from a man aged 45-60 years in good health and CMV-seronegative.

V gene TRBV6-5 combines with J gene TRBJ1-2; TRBD1 agrees at 7 bases. This CDR3 spans 15 amino acids. The V gene's germline CDR1 is MNHEY and CDR2 SVGAGI. V lost 2 bases and J lost 9; bases outside the gene matches: 12. CDR3 coding DNA: TGTGCCAGCAGTTACGGGAAGGACAGGCGCTCACGCTACACCTTC. Its protein product is CASSYGKDRRSRYTF.

The rearrangement links TRBV27 to TRBJ2-3; 8 nucleotides line up with TRBD1. V was pared by 2 bases and J by 0 bases, with 4 bases of the junction left unmatched. The CDR3 spans 16 residues. The germline gives CDR1 MNHEY, CDR2 SMNVEV (reference sequence). The CDR3 protein is CASSLVGQGSTDTQYF. In DNA, the CDR3 is TGTGCCAGCAGTTTAGTCGGACAGGGTAGCACAGATACGCAGTATTTT.

The rearrangement uses TRBV7-9 and TRBJ2-5; TRBD1 agrees at 7 bases. After removal of 2 bases from V and 5 bases from J, the junction contained 8 bases not matched to a gene. This CDR3 spans 15 amino acids. Germline CDR1 SEHNR, CDR2 FQNEAQ (reference sequence). CDR3 nucleotide sequence: TGTGCCAGCAGCTTACCCTACAGGGGCGTGGAGACCCAGTACTTC. Its translation is CASSLPYRGVETQYF.

The CDR3 DNA reads TGTGCCAGCAGTTCAGGGGGCCCATCCGCCGGGGAGCTGTTTTTT. This gives the protein CASSSGGPSAGELFF. This sequence joins TRBV28 and TRBJ2-2; TRBD1 matches 8 bases. The trim removed 4 bases at V and 6 bases at J, leaving 7 bases unmatched. Germline CDR1 reads MDHEN; CDR2 reads SYDVKM. The CDR3 consists of 15 residues.

This sequence joins TRBV7-6 and TRBJ1-5; D gene uncertain. V lost 5 bases and J lost 4, with 21 bases in between. Germline CDR1 reads SGHVS; CDR2 reads FNYEAQ. The CDR3 has 17 residues. The CDR3 protein is CASSARGPIVGNQPQHF. The CDR3 coding sequence is TGTGCCAGCAGCGCACGAGGGCCAATAGTAGGGAATCAGCCCCAGCATTTT.

This chain uses TRBV28 with TRBJ2-4, with D perhaps matching TRBD1 (6 bases). The germline V and J ends were trimmed by 4 bases and 9 bases, with 13 bases remaining between them. CDR1 is MDHEN and CDR2 is SYDVKM in the germline V gene. The CDR3 spans 13 residues. The DNA for the CDR3 is TGTGCCAGCAGTTCCACGGGACAAGCCATTCAGTACTTC. It is translated as CASSSTGQAIQYF.

This chain links TRBV2 with TRBJ2-7; TRBD2 might be the D (6 bases). The V end lost 0 bases, the J end lost 1 base, and 10 bases lay between the germline ends. From germline, CDR1 is SNHLY and CDR2 FYNNEI. The CDR3 has 15 amino acids. The CDR3 reads CASSEAGTGSYEQYF. The CDR3, as DNA: TGTGCCAGCAGTGAAGCCGGGACTGGGTCCTACGAGCAGTACTTC.

The chain carries TRBV21-1 and TRBJ1-5; the table names TRBD1, a call not compared with the DNA. TRBV21-1 is an annotated pseudogene. This CDR3 region has 17 residues. As DNA, the CDR3 is TGTGCCAGCAGTCCCGGGACAGATCGCCTGGGCAATCAGCCCCAGCATTTT. Protein sequence: CASSPGTDRLGNQPQHF.

This chain joins TRBV28 and TRBJ1-5; 9 positions match TRBD1. V was clipped by 6 bases and J by 2 bases; unmatched bases: 14. Per germline, CDR1 MDHEN and CDR2 SYDVKM. The CDR3 runs to 18 residues. CDR3 sequence reads: CASSSDRGGVRGNQPQHF. As DNA, the CDR3 is TGTGCCAGCAGCTCGGACAGGGGCGGAGTTCGAGGCAATCAGCCCCAGCATTTT.